A single sample gave rise to the 21 T cell receptor beta chains below, sequenced in a study of blood T cell repertoires in COVID-19. The assay was immunoSEQ multiplex PCR, and TCRdb's table has in-frame clones only and misses some. This table has about 120,000 clones, 82% appearing once. The sequenced sample consisted of peripheral blood. These receptors were taken from a man aged 65 to 79 with active or convalescent COVID-19.

The chain recombines TRBV4-2 with TRBJ2-3; 8 bases align to TRBD2. The length of the CDR3 is 14 residues. After removal of 6 bases from V and 2 bases from J, the junction contained 4 bases not matched to a gene. Per the germline V gene, CDR1 is LGHNA and CDR2 is YNFKEQ. The CDR3 bases are TGTGCCAGCAGAGTCGGGGGGGCCACAGATACGCAGTATTTT. Residues: CASRVGGATDTQYF.

V and J are TRBV11-3 and TRBJ1-1; D is possibly TRBD1 (5 bases). Germline lookup yields CDR1 SGHNT and CDR2 YENEEA. The CDR3 spans 16 residues. V was cut by 1 base and J by 6 bases, with 18 bases left in between. The CDR3 region is CASSLAYGGYGAEAFF. The CDR3 region has the DNA TGTGCCAGCAGCTTAGCTTACGGGGGTTATGGTGCTGAAGCTTTCTTT.

J is TRBJ2-3 and V is TRBV24-1, with 8 bases aligning to TRBD1. Germline V gene lookup returns CDR1 KGHDR and CDR2 SFDVKD. The CDR3 has 13 amino acids. V dropped 7 bases and J dropped 1; count of bases not matched to a gene: 0. The CDR3 loop is CATRGQGTDTQYF. The CDR3 nucleotides are TGTGCCACCAGGGGACAGGGCACAGATACGCAGTATTTT.

This chain joins TRBV11-3 and TRBJ2-3, with 7 bases aligning to TRBD2. The V gene end was trimmed by 5 bases and the J gene end by 1 base; junction bases not matched to a gene: 6. Germline assignment: CDR1 SGHNT and CDR2 YENEEA. This CDR3 has 15 residues. The CDR3 DNA follows: TGTGCCAGCAGCCCCTTCAGCGGGGGCACAGATACGCAGTATTTT. Its translation: CASSPFSGGTDTQYF.

This clone was seen only once. The rearrangement links TRBV7-8 to TRBJ1-6, with D possibly matching TRBD1 (6 bases). CDR1 is SGHVS, CDR2 FQNEAQ, per germline. V shed 5 bases and J shed 3 bases, with 17 bases lying between them. The CDR3 contains 17 residues. As DNA, the CDR3 is TGTGCCAGCAGCCGATCGGACAGAGAGATCTATAATTCACCCCTCCACTTT. Amino acids: CASSRSDREIYNSPLHF.

The rearrangement joins TRBV19 to TRBJ2-2; 10 nucleotides align to TRBD1. CDR1 and CDR2 from the germline V gene are LNHDA and SQIVND (reference sequence). The V gene end was trimmed by 4 bases and the J gene end by 5 bases; junction bases not matched to a gene: 7. The CDR3 is made up of 16 amino acids. CDR3 residues: CASSRGQGQGTGELFF. The CDR3 region has the DNA TGTGCCAGTAGTAGGGGACAGGGGCAAGGGACCGGGGAGCTGTTTTTT.

The V gene is TRBV9, the J gene TRBJ1-1, with a weak D call TRBD1 (5 bases). Germline CDR1 reads SGDLS; CDR2 reads YYNGEE. The CDR3 extends over 16 amino acids. The ends were cut back, 0 bases at V and 2 bases at J, with 14 bases in the middle. CDR3 residues: CASSVVGGRANTEAFF. CDR3 coding DNA: TGTGCCAGCAGCGTAGTGGGTGGCAGGGCTAACACTGAAGCTTTCTTT.

The chain joins TRBV28 to TRBJ2-2, with TRBD1 matching over 8 bases. This CDR3 is 13 amino acids long. Looked up from germline, CDR1 is MDHEN and CDR2 is SYDVKM. V was pared by 11 bases and J by 5 bases, with 7 bases of the junction left unmatched. The CDR3 loop is CAAGDRGTGELFF. CDR3 sequence (DNA): TGTGCCGCGGGCGACAGGGGAACCGGGGAGCTGTTTTTT.

J is TRBJ2-1 and V is TRBV7-9; TRBD2 aligns across 14 bases. Germline CDR1 reads SEHNR; CDR2 reads FQNEAQ (reference sequence). The CDR3 is 16 residues long. V was pared by 5 bases and J by 6 bases, with 6 bases of the junction left unmatched. In DNA, the CDR3 is TGTGCCAGCAGCCAACCGGGACTAGCGGGAGTCAATGAGCAGTTCTTC. Protein sequence: CASSQPGLAGVNEQFF.

The V gene is TRBV12-5, the J gene TRBJ2-1; 8 bases match TRBD2. The length of the CDR3 is 14 residues. In germline, CDR1 is LGHNT, CDR2 FRNRAP. The ends lost 3 bases at V and 4 bases at J; junction bases unmatched: 2. The CDR3 DNA reads TGTGCTAGTGGTTTAGGCGGGAGGTACAATGAGCAGTTCTTC. Protein sequence: CASGLGGRYNEQFF. Based on the CDR3 plus reference TRBV12-5 and TRBJ2-1, the full variable domain is DARVTQTPRHKVTEMGQEVTMRCQPILGHNTVFWYRQTMMQGLELLAYFRNRAPLDDSGMPKDRFSAEMPDATLATLKIQPSEPRDSAVYFCASGLGGRYNEQFFGPGTRLTVL.

This clone was picked up one time. The V and J genes are TRBV4-3 and TRBJ2-1; 7 nucleotides line up with TRBD2. CDR3 size: 17 residues. Germline values: CDR1 LGHNA, CDR2 YSLEER. V lost 1 base, J lost 0 bases, and 6 bases stayed unmatched. CDR3 region: CASSQVSSGRSYNEQFF. As DNA, the CDR3 is TGCGCCAGCAGCCAAGTTTCTAGCGGCCGCTCCTACAATGAGCAGTTCTTC.

The chain is built from TRBV3-1 (or the pseudogene TRBV3-2) and TRBJ2-5; a possible D gene is TRBD2 (6 bases). CDR1 and CDR2 (germline): LGHDT, YNNKEL (reference sequence). The V and J ends lost 6 bases and 7 bases respectively, with 15 bases between them. There are 13 residues in the CDR3. The CDR3 DNA is TGTGCCAGCAGGTCGGGACCGCGGGGGACCCAGTACTTC. It specifies CASRSGPRGTQYF.

CDR3 in amino acids: CASSYRQGPYEQYF. The CDR3 nucleotides read TGTGCCAGCAGTTACCGACAGGGGCCCTACGAGCAGTACTTC. The chain is built from TRBV6-5 and TRBJ2-7; 8 bases align to TRBD1. The CDR3 runs 14 residues. Germline CDR1 and CDR2: MNHEY and SVGAGI. Losses at the gene ends were 2 bases for V and 2 bases for J; bases not matched to a gene: 2.

This clone was counted a few times. The chain uses TRBV9 and TRBJ2-6, with D possibly matching TRBD1 (6 bases). CDR1 and CDR2 (germline): SGDLS, YYNGEE. V was cut by 0 bases and J by 0 bases, with 13 bases left in between. CDR3 length equals 18 residues. The CDR3 coding sequence is TGTGCCAGCAGCGTAGTCCAGGGACAACCCTCTGGGGCCAACGTCCTGACTTTC. Translating it yields CASSVVQGQPSGANVLTF. Full variable domain (remainder filled in from reference TRBV9 and TRBJ2-6): DSGVTQTPKHLITATGQRVTLRCSPRSGDLSVYWYQQSLDQGLQFLIQYYNGEERAKGNILERFSAQQFPDLHSELNLSSLELGDSALYFCASSVVQGQPSGANVLTFGAGSRLTVL.

The rearrangement joins TRBV9 to TRBJ2-1, with TRBD2 identical over 12 bases. With 5 bases clipped from V and 2 bases from J, the junction kept 2 bases outside the gene matches. The germline V gene encodes CDR1 SGDLS and CDR2 YYNGEE. The CDR3 contains 15 residues. The chain's CDR3 is CASRLAGGPYNEQFF. For the CDR3, the DNA is TGTGCCAGCAGACTAGCGGGAGGACCCTACAATGAGCAGTTCTTC.

The V call is TRBV15, the J call TRBJ2-6; TRBD1 aligns across 12 bases. V gave up 0 bases and J gave up 3 bases; unmatched junction bases: 9. CDR3 length: 20 amino acids. CDR1 and CDR2 (germline): LNHNV, YYDKDF (reference sequence). The CDR3 bases are TGTGCCACCAGCAGAGAGGGCTCTGGGACAGGGGGCCTTGGGGCCAACGTCCTGACTTTC. This translates into CATSREGSGTGGLGANVLTF. The whole variable domain, filled in from reference TRBV15 and TRBJ2-6, reads DAMVIQNPRYQVTQFGKPVTLSCSQTLNHNVMYWYQQKSSQAPKLLFHYYDKDFNNEADTPDNFQSRRPNTSFCFLDIRSPGLGDTAMYLCATSREGSGTGGLGANVLTFGAGSRLTVL.

The CDR3 bases are TGTGCCAGCAGACCCGCGACGGGGGTAGAGACCCAGTACTTC. It translates to CASRPATGVETQYF. The genes are TRBV6-6 and TRBJ2-5, with D perhaps TRBD2 (6 bases). The CDR3 extends over 14 amino acids. The V and J ends lost 6 bases and 4 bases respectively, with 15 bases between them. The germline V gene encodes CDR1 MNHNY and CDR2 SVGAGI (reference sequence).

The chain recombines TRBV5-8 with TRBJ2-1, with TRBD2 identical over 8 bases. Trimming took 1 base from V and 7 from J; bases not matched to a gene: 10. The CDR3 loop spans 16 amino acids. The germline gives CDR1 SGHTS, CDR2 YDEGEE. The CDR3 region has the DNA TGTGCCAGCAGCTTGAAGGGAGCGGGAGTGAGGAATGAGCAGTTCTTC. Its protein is CASSLKGAGVRNEQFF.

The V gene is TRBV28, the J gene TRBJ2-1, with D possibly being TRBD1 (7 bases). CDR3 size: 18 residues. The germline V gene encodes CDR1 MDHEN and CDR2 SYDVKM. Deletions cut 7 bases from V and 0 bases from J, with 22 bases between. For the CDR3, the DNA is TGTGCCAGCAAGCGGAGGGGGCAGAACATGAGCTCCTACAATGAGCAGTTCTTC. Amino acids: CASKRRGQNMSSYNEQFF.

This clone has just a few counts. V gene TRBV28 combines with J gene TRBJ2-2; the match to TRBD2 covers 12 bases. CDR1 and CDR2 (germline): MDHEN, SYDVKM. J gave up 8 bases and V 6 bases, and 10 bases lay outside the gene matches. The CDR3 length is 16 residues. In DNA, the CDR3 is TGTGCCAGCAGAGCCGGGACTAGCGGGCAAGCAGGGGAGCTGTTTTTT. It encodes CASRAGTSGQAGELFF.

V gene TRBV9 combines with J gene TRBJ2-1, with TRBD2 matching 8 bases. The CDR3 runs to 17 residues. V was pared by 4 bases and J by 0 bases, with 9 bases of the junction left unmatched. Germline V lookup: CDR1 SGDLS, CDR2 YYNGEE. CDR3: CASSFLTSGSSYNEQFF. The CDR3, as DNA: TGTGCCAGCAGCTTCCTTACTAGCGGAAGCTCCTACAATGAGCAGTTCTTC.